The 14 T cell receptor beta chains in this list originate from one sample, sequenced in a study of monozygotic twins with inflammatory bowel disease. Reprocessing the 5' RACE reads, TCRdb reports a single entry for every CDR3 protein and omits DNA. The sample includes about 170,000 distinct CDR3 sequences. Specimen: blood. The origin of the receptors is a human donor with ulcerative colitis or Crohn's disease, or a healthy co-twin of an affected twin (not recorded which).

The V gene is TRBV10-3, the J gene TRBJ2-3; TCRdb picks TRBD2, but there is no DNA to check that call. The CDR3 is made up of 15 amino acids. The germline CDR1 and CDR2 sequences are ENHRY and SYGVKD. The CDR3 spells CAISAGGRITDTQYF.

The chain joins TRBV7-6 to TRBJ2-2; without DNA, the TCRdb call of TRBD2 cannot be checked. Looked up from germline, CDR1 is SGHVS and CDR2 is FNYEAQ. The CDR3 is 19 amino acids. This CDR3 is CASSLVSSGRAEYTGELFF.

The J gene is TRBJ1-2, the V gene TRBV29-1; absent DNA, TCRdb's TRBD1 call cannot be checked. This CDR3 is 15 amino acids long. Germline V gene sequence: CDR1 SQVTM, CDR2 ANQGSEA. The CDR3 region is CSARTGRVTNYGYTF.

V is TRBV7-3 and J is TRBJ2-1; TCRdb selects TRBD1, and the lack of DNA leaves this call unchecked. The CDR3 covers 15 residues. Germline values: CDR1 SGHTA, CDR2 FQGTGA. The CDR3 reads CASSLLRGIGDEQFF.

The chain has TRBV20-1 and TRBJ2-2; TCRdb gives TRBD1 as the D gene, but with no DNA this cannot be confirmed. The CDR3 extends over 16 amino acids. Germline assignment: CDR1 DFQATT and CDR2 SNEGSKA (reference sequence). The CDR3 here is CSARDLLAGEAGELFF.

The chain uses TRBV29-1 and TRBJ1-2; the TCRdb call, TRBD1, lacks DNA for checking. The CDR3 totals 13 residues. Per the germline V gene, CDR1 is SQVTM and CDR2 is ANQGSEA. CDR3 protein: CSVGERAPYGYTF.

This rearrangement joins TRBV9 to TRBJ2-3; TCRdb picks TRBD1, but there is no DNA to check that call. This CDR3 spans 16 amino acids. Germline V lookup: CDR1 SGDLS, CDR2 YYNGEE. CDR3 loop: CASSAGTGAITDTQYF.

The J gene is TRBJ2-7, the V gene TRBV29-1; absent DNA, TCRdb's TRBD1 call cannot be checked. The CDR3 is 16 amino acids. Germline CDR1 reads SQVTM; CDR2 reads ANQGSEA. This chain's CDR3 is CSVAETGGPHPYEQYF.

The chain is built from TRBV6-8 and TRBJ1-1; the TRBD1 assignment by TCRdb is unverifiable without DNA. This CDR3 has 13 amino acids. The germline CDR1 and CDR2 sequences are MNHGY and SAAAGT. The CDR3 sequence: CASRASGGGEAFF.

The chain couples TRBV20-1 to TRBJ2-7; TCRdb picks TRBD2, but there is no DNA to check that call. CDR1 and CDR2 (germline): DFQATT, SNEGSKA (reference sequence). The CDR3 is 14 amino acids. The CDR3 is CSASDWSPYYEQYF.

CDR3 protein: CASSLDSFSYNEQFF. The chain recombines TRBV12-3 or TRBV12-4 with TRBJ2-1. This CDR3 comprises 15 residues.

The chain has TRBV6-5 and TRBJ2-7; TCRdb's D gene call, TRBD2, goes unchecked for lack of DNA. CDR1 is MNHEY, CDR2 SVGAGI, per germline. The CDR3 sequence is 16 residues long. CDR3 amino acids: CASSSPSGPSSYEQYF.

The V call is TRBV9, the J call TRBJ2-1; with no DNA, the TCRdb D assignment of TRBD1 cannot be verified. The CDR3 spans 17 residues. From germline, CDR1 is SGDLS and CDR2 YYNGEE. The CDR3: CASSVTGTSSTYNEQFF.

This chain connects TRBV9 to TRBJ2-7; absent DNA, TCRdb's TRBD2 call cannot be checked. Germline-derived CDR1 and CDR2 are SGDLS and YYNGEE. The CDR3 covers 14 residues. The CDR3 protein is CASSVDQRAYEQYF.